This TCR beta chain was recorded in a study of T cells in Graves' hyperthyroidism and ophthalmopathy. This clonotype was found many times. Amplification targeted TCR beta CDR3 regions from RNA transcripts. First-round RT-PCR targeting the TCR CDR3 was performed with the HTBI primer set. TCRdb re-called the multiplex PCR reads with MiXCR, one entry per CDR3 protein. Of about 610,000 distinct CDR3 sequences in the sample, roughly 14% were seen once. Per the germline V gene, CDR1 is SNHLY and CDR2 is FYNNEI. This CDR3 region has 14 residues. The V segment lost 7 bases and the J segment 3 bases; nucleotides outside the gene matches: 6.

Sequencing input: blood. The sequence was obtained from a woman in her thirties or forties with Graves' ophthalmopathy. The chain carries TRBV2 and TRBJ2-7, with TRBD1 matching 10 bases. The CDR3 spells CASKRDRGIYEQYF. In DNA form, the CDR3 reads TGTGCCAGCAAGCGGGACAGGGGCATCTACGAGCAGTACTTC.